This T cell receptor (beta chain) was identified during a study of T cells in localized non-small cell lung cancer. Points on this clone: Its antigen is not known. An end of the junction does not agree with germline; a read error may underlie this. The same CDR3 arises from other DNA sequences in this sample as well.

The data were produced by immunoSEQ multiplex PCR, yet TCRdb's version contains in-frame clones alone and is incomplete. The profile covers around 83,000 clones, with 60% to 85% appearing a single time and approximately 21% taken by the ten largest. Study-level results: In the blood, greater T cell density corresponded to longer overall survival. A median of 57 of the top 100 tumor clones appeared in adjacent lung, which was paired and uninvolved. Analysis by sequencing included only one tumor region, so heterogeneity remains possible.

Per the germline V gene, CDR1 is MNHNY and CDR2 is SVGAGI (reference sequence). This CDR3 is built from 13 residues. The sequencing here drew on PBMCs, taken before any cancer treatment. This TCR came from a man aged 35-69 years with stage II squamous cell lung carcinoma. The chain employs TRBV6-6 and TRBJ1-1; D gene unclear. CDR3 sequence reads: CASSSVENTEAFF. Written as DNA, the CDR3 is TGTGCCAGCAGTTCGGTGGAGAACACTGAGGCTTTCTTT.